This entry concerns a single TCR beta chain. The record originates from a study of blood T cell repertoires in COVID-19. TCRdb's table, derived via immunoSEQ multiplex PCR, lists solely in-frame clones and lacks some. The table records roughly 140,000 clones, 70% to 85% of them present only once. This CDR3 is built from 13 residues. Germline CDR1 is MNHNY and CDR2 is SVGAGI (reference sequence). The ends lost 10 bases at V and 4 bases at J; junction bases unmatched: 6. The rearrangement joins TRBV6-6 to TRBJ1-3, with 8 bases lining up with TRBD1. The sequencing sample was made of peripheral blood. The clonotype originates from a man aged 55 to 70 with active or convalescent COVID-19. Written as DNA, the CDR3 is TGTGCCACCTGTAACAGGGGGGGAAACACCATATATTTT. Amino acid sequence: CATCNRGGNTIYF.